The 18 T cell receptor beta chains listed next were all sequenced from one sample in a study of blood T cell repertoires in COVID-19. The table came from immunoSEQ multiplex PCR; TCRdb's copy has only in-frame clones and leaves some out. Among some 250,000 clones, about 80% were seen once, and the ten largest hold 2.5% to 4%. Input material: peripheral blood. These receptors all stem from a woman aged 80 or over with acute or convalescent COVID-19.

This clone was counted only a few times. This chain uses TRBV3-1 (or the pseudogene TRBV3-2) with TRBJ1-2; TRBD1 is a possible D gene (5 bases). Germline loops: CDR1 LGHDT, CDR2 YNNKEL (reference sequence). This CDR3 region has 19 residues. Trimming left V 4 bases short and J 0 bases short, with 24 bases between. CDR3 nucleotide sequence: TGTGCCAGCAGCCTAGCGAAGCGGTTGGGGGGTCGAGCTAACTATGGCTACACCTTC. Its translation: CASSLAKRLGGRANYGYTF.

The genes are TRBV5-6 and TRBJ1-1, with TRBD1 as a possible D gene (5 bases). From germline, CDR1 is SGHDT and CDR2 YYEEEE. This CDR3 spans 12 amino acids. Trimming shortened V by 4 bases and J by 7 bases, and 11 bases separated the two germline ends. CDR3 residues: CASSRQNFEAFF. CDR3 sequence (DNA): TGTGCCAGCAGCCGACAGAATTTTGAAGCTTTCTTT.

There are many counts of this clone. V gene TRBV7-6 combines with J gene TRBJ2-7; perhaps TRBD1 as D (5 bases). Trimming cost V 4 bases and J 5 bases, with 9 bases left between them. CDR1 is SGHVS and CDR2 is FNYEAQ in the germline V gene. The CDR3 consists of 12 residues. In DNA form, the CDR3 reads TGTGCCAGCAGCTCAGACAGCCACGAGCAGTACTTC. As protein: CASSSDSHEQYF.

The chain uses TRBV5-1 and TRBJ1-4, with 8 bases aligning to TRBD1. Germline loops: CDR1 SGHRS, CDR2 YFSETQ. The CDR3 has 15 residues. V shed 4 bases, J shed 4 bases, and the junction held 6 bases outside the gene matches. The CDR3 DNA reads as TGCGCCAGCAGCACTTCGGACAGGGATAATGAAAAACTGTTTTTT. Encoded protein: CASSTSDRDNEKLFF.

This chain links TRBV15 with TRBJ1-6; D is perhaps TRBD1 (6 bases). The germline CDR1 and CDR2 sequences are LNHNV and YYDKDF (reference sequence). V lost 5 bases and J lost 10, with 15 bases in between. CDR3 length: 14 residues. In DNA form, the CDR3 reads TGTGCCACCAGCTCTGACAGGTTAGGATCACCCCTCCACTTT. Translated: CATSSDRLGSPLHF.

The gene calls are TRBV5-5 and TRBJ2-7; 9 bases fit TRBD1. The CDR3 sequence is 14 residues long. Looked up from germline, CDR1 is SGHKS and CDR2 is YYEKEE (reference sequence). Trimming took 3 bases from V and 5 from J; bases not matched to a gene: 6. The chain's CDR3 is CASSWGQGGDEQYF. DNA for the CDR3: TGTGCCAGCAGCTGGGGACAGGGCGGGGACGAGCAGTACTTC.

The chain combines TRBV3-1 (or the pseudogene TRBV3-2) with TRBJ2-7; a possible D gene is TRBD1 (6 bases). In germline, CDR1 is LGHDT, CDR2 YNNKEL (reference sequence). Trimming stripped 0 bases from V and 6 bases from J, with 15 bases between. The CDR3 is 15 amino acids. The CDR3 is CASSQDLRTGREQYF. The CDR3 DNA reads TGTGCCAGCAGCCAAGATTTAAGAACAGGGCGCGAGCAGTACTTC.

The rearrangement links TRBV3-1 (or the pseudogene TRBV3-2) to TRBJ2-3, with 10 nucleotides matching TRBD1. In germline, CDR1 is LGHDT, CDR2 YNNKEL (reference sequence). V was pared by 0 bases and J by 5 bases, with 14 bases of the junction left unmatched. The CDR3 has 19 residues. The DNA for the CDR3 is TGTGCCAGCAGCCAAGATGTGAGAATCGGGACAGGGGCCAGAGATACGCAGTATTTT. The encoded protein is CASSQDVRIGTGARDTQYF.

The V call is TRBV2, the J call TRBJ1-2; D may be TRBD1 (5 bases). Trimming removed 7 bases from V and 2 bases from J, with 14 bases in between. The CDR3 sequence is 14 residues long. CDR1 and CDR2 (germline): SNHLY, FYNNEI. As DNA, the CDR3 is TGTGCCAGCACCGCCGCACAGGCGAACTATGGCTACACCTTC. Its protein is CASTAAQANYGYTF.

This chain uses TRBV2 with TRBJ2-5, with TRBD2 matching 12 bases. The V gene's germline CDR1 is SNHLY and CDR2 FYNNEI. V shed 6 bases and J 5 bases; nucleotides not matched to a gene: 10. The CDR3 totals 16 residues. This CDR3 reads CASRGSSGGAYETQYF. The CDR3 region has the DNA TGTGCCAGCAGGGGCTCTAGCGGGGGGGCCTACGAGACCCAGTACTTC.

This clone occurred a few times. The CDR3 sequence: CASSSPGTYEQYF. CDR3 sequence (DNA): TGTGCCAGCAGTTCGCCCGGGACCTACGAGCAGTACTTC. The chain links TRBV12-3 or TRBV12-4 to TRBJ2-7, with D perhaps TRBD2 (5 bases). V lost 4 bases, J lost 2 bases, and 9 bases lay in between. The CDR3 contains 13 residues.

The V gene is TRBV28, the J gene TRBJ2-7, with D possibly being TRBD1 (5 bases). The CDR3 has 14 residues. Germline V gives CDR1 MDHEN, CDR2 SYDVKM. V was shortened by 2 bases and J by 3 bases, with 11 bases between the two germline ends. The CDR3, as DNA: TGTGCCAGCAGTTTAATAGCAGGGAACTACGAGCAGTACTTC. This sequence encodes CASSLIAGNYEQYF.

The chain joins TRBV9 to TRBJ2-1; 8 nucleotides line up with TRBD1. Trimming took 3 bases from V and 2 from J; bases not matched to a gene: 7. Germline V gene sequence: CDR1 SGDLS, CDR2 YYNGEE. The CDR3 sequence is 16 residues long. For the CDR3, the DNA is TGTGCCAGCAGCGCCCGACAGGGGTCGGCCTACAATGAGCAGTTCTTC. It codes for CASSARQGSAYNEQFF.

J is TRBJ2-1 and V is TRBV7-9; 8 nucleotides match TRBD2. Per germline, CDR1 SEHNR and CDR2 FQNEAQ (reference sequence). After removal of 5 bases from V and 4 bases from J, the junction contained 10 bases not matched to a gene. The length of the CDR3 is 16 residues. Written as DNA, the CDR3 is TGTGCCAGCAGCCCCCTGACGGGAGGGAGTTACAATGAGCAGTTCTTC. The encoded protein is CASSPLTGGSYNEQFF.

This clone occurred a few times. This chain joins TRBV9 and TRBJ2-3; 7 nucleotides agree with TRBD2. There are 15 residues in the CDR3. The germline gives CDR1 SGDLS, CDR2 YYNGEE. Trimming cost V 2 bases and J 2 bases; bases outside gene matches: 5. CDR3 sequence: CASSVRGTNTDTQYF. CDR3 nucleotide sequence: TGTGCCAGCAGCGTCCGCGGGACTAACACAGATACGCAGTATTTT.

V and J are TRBV5-1 and TRBJ2-1; 10 nucleotides line up with TRBD2. Germline CDR1 is SGHRS and CDR2 is YFSETQ. After removal of 4 bases from V and 7 bases from J, the junction contained 8 bases not matched to a gene. The CDR3 spans 15 residues. In DNA form, the CDR3 reads TGCGCCAGCAGCCAAACTAGCGGGACGTCAAATGAGCAGTTCTTC. Translation gives CASSQTSGTSNEQFF.

The chain joins TRBV11-2 to TRBJ2-1; D remains ambiguous. The CDR3 loop spans 19 amino acids. V lost 2 bases and J lost 0, with 20 bases in between. CDR1 is SGHAT and CDR2 is FQNNGV in the germline V gene. The chain's CDR3 is CASSLLDDKTHSSYNEQFF. CDR3 nucleotide sequence: TGTGCCAGCAGCTTATTGGATGATAAAACCCACAGCTCCTACAATGAGCAGTTCTTC.

The V and J genes are TRBV28 and TRBJ2-5; a weak D match, TRBD1 (5 bases). Between the trimmed V and J ends, which lost 4 bases and 2 bases, there was a span of 11 bases. This CDR3 comprises 14 residues. Per the germline V gene, CDR1 is MDHEN and CDR2 is SYDVKM. CDR3 DNA: TGTGCCAGCAGTTCCTTAGACAGACAAGAGACCCAGTACTTC. It encodes CASSSLDRQETQYF.